The 14 T cell receptor beta chains below all came from one sample that was sequenced in a study of T cells in localized non-small cell lung cancer. The repertoire was sequenced with immunoSEQ multiplex PCR; TCRdb's copy has only in-frame clones and lacks some. This table holds 2,300 or so clones, about 24% found once. Sequenced here: lung tumor tissue, sampled before any cancer treatment. The receptors here all came from a woman aged 35 to 70 with stage II squamous cell lung carcinoma.

This clone has only a few counts. The chain uses TRBV19 and TRBJ2-2; D may match TRBD1 or TRBD2 (6 bases each). Trimming pared 8 bases from V and 1 base from J, leaving 11 bases between. The CDR3 consists of 14 residues. CDR1 and CDR2 (germline): LNHDA, SQIVND (reference sequence). The CDR3 here is CASGGTLNTGELFF. The CDR3 DNA reads TGTGCCAGTGGGGGGACACTGAACACCGGGGAGCTGTTTTTT.

This chain links TRBV9 with TRBJ1-6; 7 bases line up with TRBD1. Germline V CDR1 and CDR2: SGDLS, YYNGEE. Unmatched junction bases numbered 8, after V lost 3 bases and J lost 8 bases. The CDR3 has 15 residues. The CDR3 DNA is TGTGCCAGCAGCGCAGCGGGACAGAGGTATTCACCCCTCCACTTT. It encodes CASSAAGQRYSPLHF.

The chain uses TRBV11-3 and TRBJ1-4; D ambiguous. The V gene's germline CDR1 is SGHNT and CDR2 YENEEA. V was cut by 5 bases and J by 7 bases, with 17 bases left in between. There are 15 residues in the CDR3. CDR3 in DNA: TGTGCCAGCAGCGTCGGCCCCATCATGGGTGAAAAACTGTTTTTT. Translating it yields CASSVGPIMGEKLFF. Complete variable domain (other parts from reference TRBV11-3 and TRBJ1-4): EAGVVQSPRYKIIEKKQPVAFWCNPISGHNTLYWYLQNLGQGPELLIRYENEEAVDDSQLPKDRFSAERLKGVDSTLKIQPAELGDSAVYLCASSVGPIMGEKLFFGSGTQLSVL.

This clone came up once. The gene calls are TRBV5-1 and TRBJ1-1, with TRBD1 as a possible D gene (5 bases). Germline values: CDR1 SGHRS, CDR2 YFSETQ. V lost 2 bases and J lost 4, with 15 bases in between. This CDR3 has 15 amino acids. The chain's CDR3 is CASSLPTAAGTEAFF. CDR3 coding DNA: TGCGCCAGCAGCTTACCGACAGCCGCGGGCACTGAAGCTTTCTTT.

This chain uses TRBV5-1 with TRBJ2-1; 14 nucleotides line up with TRBD2. CDR1 SGHRS and CDR2 YFSETQ come from the germline V gene. V lost 4 bases, J lost 12 bases, and 9 bases stayed unmatched. The CDR3 sequence is 15 residues long. CDR3 residues: CASSDGTSGRSSQFF. CDR3 DNA sequence: TGCGCCAGCAGCGACGGGACTAGCGGGAGATCTTCGCAGTTCTTC.

The chain employs TRBV28 and TRBJ2-1; 7 bases match TRBD2. The CDR3 has 16 amino acids. Germline CDR1 MDHEN, CDR2 SYDVKM. V trimming: 6 bases; J trimming: 7 bases; junction bases outside the gene matches: 15. The CDR3 protein is CASSLSLDSAGNEQFF. The CDR3 DNA reads as TGTGCCAGCAGCTTGTCCCTTGATTCAGCGGGGAATGAGCAGTTCTTC.

The table lists this clone with a count of one. The chain recombines TRBV19 with TRBJ1-5; maybe TRBD1 (6 bases). Trimming shortened V by 6 bases and J by 2 bases, and 14 bases separated the two germline ends. Germline V gene sequence: CDR1 LNHDA, CDR2 SQIVND (reference sequence). CDR3 length equals 15 residues. The CDR3 protein is CASRNRESGNQPQHF. CDR3 bases: TGTGCCAGTAGGAACAGGGAAAGTGGCAATCAGCCCCAGCATTTT.

A few counts support this clone. The chain combines TRBV12-1 with TRBJ1-5; TRBD1 is taken as the D call from the table, unchecked against the DNA. TRBV12-1 is given as a pseudogene. The CDR3 sequence is 17 residues long. CDR3 nucleotide sequence: TGTGCCAGCAGCCTACCCGACAGGGATTATAGCAATCAGCCCCAGCATTTT. It translates to CASSLPDRDYSNQPQHF.

This clone has only a few counts. The chain recombines TRBV15 with TRBJ2-5; D is possibly TRBD2 (5 bases). CDR3 size: 14 residues. Germline V gene sequence: CDR1 LNHNV, CDR2 YYDKDF (reference sequence). The V end lost 5 bases, the J end lost 1 base, and 11 bases lay between the germline ends. The CDR3 loop reads CATSPYEGQETQYF. The CDR3 region has the DNA TGTGCCACCAGCCCCTACGAGGGCCAAGAGACCCAGTACTTC.

The V call is TRBV9, the J call TRBJ2-2; D uncertain. Germline loops: CDR1 SGDLS, CDR2 YYNGEE. V lost 2 bases and J 8 bases, leaving 10 bases between the germline ends. This CDR3 is built from 13 residues. Here the CDR3 reads CASSVSFSGELFF. The CDR3 coding sequence is TGTGCCAGCAGCGTGTCCTTTTCGGGGGAGCTGTTTTTT.

This chain uses TRBV15 with TRBJ1-1; tentative D call: TRBD1 (6 bases). Germline CDR1 reads LNHNV; CDR2 reads YYDKDF (reference sequence). The CDR3 runs 14 residues. V lost 3 bases and J 1 base, leaving 9 bases between the germline ends. The DNA for the CDR3 is TGTGCCACCAGCAGGGACAGTTGGAACACTGAAGCTTTCTTT. The encoded protein is CATSRDSWNTEAFF. Looking up the rest from reference TRBV15 and TRBJ1-1 gives the full variable domain: DAMVIQNPRYQVTQFGKPVTLSCSQTLNHNVMYWYQQKSSQAPKLLFHYYDKDFNNEADTPDNFQSRRPNTSFCFLDIRSPGLGDTAMYLCATSRDSWNTEAFFGQGTRLTVV.

The chain is built from TRBV5-1 and TRBJ2-2, with TRBD2 matching 10 bases. Germline V CDR1 and CDR2: SGHRS, YFSETQ. The length of the CDR3 is 19 residues. The J segment lost 2 bases and the V segment lost 0 bases, leaving 10 bases of the junction unmatched. As DNA, the CDR3 is TGCGCCAGCAGCTTGGAGGCTAGCGGGAGTTCGTTAAACACCGGGGAGCTGTTTTTT. Translated: CASSLEASGSSLNTGELFF.

This clone turned up a few times. Other DNA sequences in this sample translate to the same CDR3. The chain joins TRBV18 to TRBJ2-7; no clear D gene. This CDR3 is built from 12 residues. With 3 bases removed from V and 3 bases from J, the gap between germline ends came to 6 bases. CDR1 is KGHSH, CDR2 LQKENI, per germline. The CDR3 loop reads CASSPKDYEQYF. CDR3 sequence (DNA): TGTGCCAGCTCACCGAAGGACTACGAGCAGTACTTC.

V and J are TRBV9 and TRBJ1-1, with a tentative D call TRBD1 (5 bases). This CDR3 has 14 amino acids. Looked up from germline, CDR1 is SGDLS and CDR2 is YYNGEE. Trimming pared 4 bases from V and 0 bases from J, leaving 10 bases between. CDR3 residues: CASSPGPVNTEAFF. CDR3 nucleotides: TGTGCCAGCAGCCCGGGACCGGTGAACACTGAAGCTTTCTTT. Together with reference TRBV9 and TRBJ1-1, the CDR3 gives the full variable domain: DSGVTQTPKHLITATGQRVTLRCSPRSGDLSVYWYQQSLDQGLQFLIQYYNGEERAKGNILERFSAQQFPDLHSELNLSSLELGDSALYFCASSPGPVNTEAFFGQGTRLTVV.